This TCR beta chain was profiled in a study of brain T cells in children with intractable seizures. To note about this clone: What it binds is not known.

General observations from the study: Clones missing pre-surgery may reflect undersampling of that blood sample. Patients' HCMV serostatus was unknown; virus specificity rests on CDR3 similarity alone.

The assay was immunoSEQ multiplex PCR, and TCRdb's table has in-frame clones only and misses some. The sample holds around 100,000 clones, approximately 94% seen once. Trimming left V 0 bases short and J 1 base short, with 11 bases between. The CDR3 consists of 16 residues. The germline gives CDR1 LGHNA, CDR2 YNFKEQ. The J gene is TRBJ2-3, the V gene TRBV4-2; D possibly corresponds to TRBD2 (6 bases). This clonotype was sampled from a boy under two years old with hemimegalencephaly and intractable seizures. This material consisted of peripheral blood, taken at surgery. The CDR3 region has the DNA TGTGCCAGCAGCCAAGATTGGTCTAGCGGCACAGATACGCAGTATTTT. Translated: CASSQDWSSGTDTQYF.